Listed here is a single T cell receptor (beta chain). The antigen this receptor binds is unknown. Base qualities are not at hand, and no much larger clone is one base apart. V is cut back by 1 base and J by 8 bases, with 1 base in the junction unmatched. The germline V gene supplies CDR1 SGHAT and CDR2 FQNNGV. The cysteine opens and the phenylalanine closes a CDR3 of 13 amino acids. Of all the DNA, just the CDR3 is kept, 39 bases in frame from base 1. The record originates from a study of cytotoxic CD8 clonotypes in ibrutinib-treated CLL listed by TCRdb under 2021. In terms of the full investigation: In this cohort, about 16 patients were treatment-naive and some 10 were relapsed/refractory, while around 17 had unmutated IGHV. Partial responses were observed in around 25 patients and complete responses in 2; after a median follow-up of around 68 months, remission was maintained in 14 patients and progression was observed in approximately 12. Response samples were obtained after a median of around 11 months of treatment, with a range of roughly 6 to 40 months. An average of about 250,000 productive templates and some 100,000 productive rearrangements was obtained per sample. Longitudinal samples were available for about 30% of the roughly 90 trial participants. Cryopreserved peripheral blood mononuclear cells were collected before treatment, at response, and at either disease progression or sustained remission. Every sample from remission and from progressive disease was obtained while the patients were still on ibrutinib.

On a MiSeq, deep resolution sequencing aimed for a depth between 1 in 1 million and 1 in 200,000 T cells, with each clonotype covered about 9.2x on average. TCR beta libraries were generated with the immunoSEQ hsTCRB Kit. Regarding the original processing steps: Data were analyzed with ImmunoSEQ Data Assistant and ImmunoSEQ Analyzer, with V, D and J genes assigned per IMGT definitions. Clonality, with values ranging from 0 to 1, was calculated as one minus the normalized Shannon entropy of productive rearrangement frequencies. Only overrepresented clonotypes making up at least 0.05% of each patient's repertoire were included in the public clonotype analysis. Repertoires from about a dozen age-matched healthy donors in immuneACCESS were used as clonality controls. In TCRdb, the immuneACCESS table is reduced to in-frame sequences with V and J assigned. These tables do not hold every clone; where another copy was compared, an unresolved V gene accounts for under half, and the others remain unexplained. The V and J calls and clone size come from that table; D and trimming were worked out from the DNA. In this sample the table shows tens of thousands of clones, about 72% of which occur a single time. The leading ten clones occupy approximately 13% of the sample.

Overall study results and their limits: Public clonotypes were found to be uncommon and were observed to contract or remain stable during treatment; the increase in clonality was shown to reflect expansion of private clonotypes at ibrutinib response. Clonality rose at ibrutinib response, remained stable during sustained remission, and dropped back toward baseline at progression. At baseline, clonality was higher than in age-matched healthy donors and showed a strong correlation with circulating CD8+ T-cell counts. Sampling times were not matched between patients in sustained remission and patients whose disease was progressing, and lymph node repertoires were not examined.

The sample's time point label, decoded: 12 months on ibrutinib. For TCR beta library preparation, around 2.2 micrograms of genomic DNA was extracted from cryopreserved PBMCs. Longitudinal blood samples from CLL patients receiving ibrutinib monotherapy were subjected to high-throughput TCR beta sequencing. The patients were enrolled in a single-center, open-label phase 2 trial of ibrutinib monotherapy. The TCR comes from a human donor with chronic lymphocytic leukemia. Recombination linked TRBV11-2 to TRBJ1-1, and 10 junctional nucleotides match TRBD1. This material consisted of PBMCs, taken after 12 months of ibrutinib treatment. The CDR3 is CASSLGTGGEAFF. The nucleotide sequence reads TGTGCCAGCAGCTTAGGGACAGGGGGAGAAGCTTTCTTT.